One and the same sample provided the 15 T cell receptor beta chains below, sequenced in a study of beta chain features in type 1 diabetes. What was sequenced were expressed TCRB transcripts, since all of the isolated RNA had been reverse transcribed. The protocol was immunoSEQ multiplex PCR, while the TCRdb copy is restricted to in-frame clones and leaves out a portion. Of just over 150,000 clones in the sample, roughly 11% are singletons; the top ten hold approximately 2%. Sequenced sample: central memory CD4+ T cells from blood. Source of these receptors: a man between 18 and 29 years old in good health.

This clone was observed a few times. The genes are TRBV7-9 and TRBJ2-1; no definite D call. CDR3 length: 12 amino acids. Between the trimmed V and J ends, which lost 6 bases and 5 bases, there was a span of 8 bases. Germline CDR1 and CDR2: SEHNR and FQNEAQ (reference sequence). CDR3 in DNA: TGTGCCAGCAGTACTATCGACAATGAGCAGTTCTTC. Translation: CASSTIDNEQFF.

The rearrangement joins TRBV27 to TRBJ2-5, with TRBD2 matching over 9 bases. After removal of 5 bases from V and 3 bases from J, the junction contained 7 bases not matched to a gene. CDR3 length: 15 amino acids. CDR1 and CDR2 from the germline V gene are MNHEY and SMNVEV (reference sequence). CDR3 sequence reads: CASSGAGGAKETQYF. CDR3 in DNA: TGTGCCAGCAGTGGAGCGGGAGGCGCAAAAGAGACCCAGTACTTC.

J is TRBJ2-5 and V is TRBV28, with D hard to call. This CDR3 comprises 12 residues. CDR1 is MDHEN and CDR2 is SYDVKM in the germline V gene. Trimming took 3 bases from V and 4 from J, leaving 6 bases between them. The CDR3 spells CASSFYGETQYF. CDR3 bases: TGTGCCAGCAGTTTTTATGGAGAGACCCAGTACTTC.

This chain links TRBV11-2 with TRBJ2-1; the D gene is possibly TRBD2 (6 bases). V was pared by 5 bases and J by 6 bases, with 20 bases between. The V gene's germline CDR1 is SGHAT and CDR2 FQNNGV. The CDR3 has 16 residues. As DNA, the CDR3 is TGTGCCAGCAGCCACACCAGGCTAGCGAGCGTCAATGAGCAGTTCTTC. Translation: CASSHTRLASVNEQFF.

This clone was detected only a few times. The chain has TRBV7-2 and TRBJ1-1; tentatively, D is TRBD1 (5 bases). From germline, CDR1 is SGHTA and CDR2 FQGNSA. V lost 2 bases and J lost 4, with 11 bases in between. The CDR3 spans 14 residues. The CDR3 loop is CASSLLGVPTEAFF. DNA for the CDR3: TGTGCCAGCAGCTTATTGGGGGTCCCCACTGAAGCTTTCTTT.

This clone showed up just a few times. V is TRBV7-9 and J is TRBJ1-2; the D is unclear. Trimming left V 5 bases short and J 1 base short, with 5 bases between. The length of the CDR3 is 12 residues. Germline-derived CDR1 and CDR2 are SEHNR and FQNEAQ (reference sequence). CDR3 sequence (DNA): TGTGCCAGCAGCCCAAGTAACTATGGCTACACCTTC. Translation gives CASSPSNYGYTF.

The J gene is TRBJ2-3, the V gene TRBV10-3; 9 bases fit TRBD2. CDR3 length: 17 amino acids. Germline trimming cut 5 bases from V and 3 bases from J; bases unmatched to any gene: 12. The germline V gene encodes CDR1 ENHRY and CDR2 SYGVKD. In nucleotides, the CDR3 is TGTGCCATCAGTAGTAGCGGGAGTACGACCCTTACAGATACGCAGTATTTT. Its translation: CAISSSGSTTLTDTQYF.

This clone has more than one count but fewer than ten. This chain joins TRBV30 and TRBJ1-5; 8 bases map to TRBD1. The length of the CDR3 is 17 residues. After removal of 0 bases from V and 7 bases from J, the junction contained 14 bases not matched to a gene. The germline gives CDR1 GTSNPN, CDR2 SVGIG (reference sequence). The CDR3 DNA sequence: TGTGCCTGGAGTGTACGACAGGGGATGGGACTTGGGCAGCCCCAGCATTTT. Translation gives CAWSVRQGMGLGQPQHF.

The gene calls are TRBV9 and TRBJ2-2; D perhaps matches TRBD1 (6 bases). Germline V CDR1 and CDR2: SGDLS, YYNGEE. The CDR3 extends over 16 amino acids. V was pared by 2 bases and J by 0 bases, with 11 bases between. CDR3 DNA sequence: TGTGCCAGCAGCGTCAGGGGTAGGACGAACACCGGGGAGCTGTTTTTT. Its translation is CASSVRGRTNTGELFF. The whole variable domain, filled in from reference TRBV9 and TRBJ2-2, reads DSGVTQTPKHLITATGQRVTLRCSPRSGDLSVYWYQQSLDQGLQFLIQYYNGEERAKGNILERFSAQQFPDLHSELNLSSLELGDSALYFCASSVRGRTNTGELFFGEGSRLTVL.

The chain is built from TRBV7-2 and TRBJ1-1; D ambiguous. This CDR3 contains 15 residues. Deletions cut 4 bases from V and 1 base from J, with 13 bases between. The V gene's germline CDR1 is SGHTA and CDR2 FQGNSA. This CDR3 is CASSSQGLPNTEAFF. CDR3 nucleotides: TGTGCCAGCAGCTCCCAAGGGCTTCCGAACACTGAAGCTTTCTTT.

This clone was recorded a few times. The chain has TRBV10-3 and TRBJ2-3; 13 bases map to TRBD2. Germline trimming cut 2 bases from V and 2 bases from J; bases unmatched to any gene: 4. The CDR3 length is 17 residues. Germline CDR1 and CDR2: ENHRY and SYGVKD. CDR3 sequence reads: CAISEATSGGVTDTQYF. In nucleotides, the CDR3 is TGTGCCATCAGTGAGGCCACTAGCGGGGGGGTCACAGATACGCAGTATTTT.

The J gene is TRBJ2-6, the V gene TRBV2; either TRBD1 or TRBD2 may fit D (7 bases each). Germline V gives CDR1 SNHLY, CDR2 FYNNEI. Trimming stripped 7 bases from V and 0 bases from J, with 13 bases between. The CDR3 length is 16 residues. CDR3 sequence (DNA): TGTGCCAGCAAGACAGGGAGGGGCTCTGGGGCCAACGTCCTGACTTTC. It yields the protein CASKTGRGSGANVLTF.

Only a few counts were recorded for this clone. This chain uses TRBV5-6 with TRBJ2-2; tentatively, D is TRBD1 (5 bases). Trimming stripped 4 bases from V and 11 bases from J, with 12 bases between. CDR3 length: 12 amino acids. The germline CDR1 and CDR2 sequences are SGHDT and YYEEEE. The CDR3 DNA is TGTGCCAGCAGCCCTGACAGATTTGAGCTGTTTTTT. It specifies CASSPDRFELFF.

A few counts support this clone. Different DNA sequences within this sample yield the same CDR3. The rearrangement links TRBV28 to TRBJ2-3; TRBD1 matches at 8 bases. This CDR3 comprises 13 residues. The germline V gene has CDR1 MDHEN and CDR2 SYDVKM. The ends lost 6 bases at V and 4 bases at J; junction bases unmatched: 3. The CDR3: CASRRTGSDTQYF. CDR3 nucleotide sequence: TGTGCCAGCAGAAGGACAGGGTCAGATACGCAGTATTTT.

This clone was seen only a few times. Just one base apart from a much larger clone, this may be a read error. The chain combines TRBV7-9 with TRBJ1-1; D ambiguous. The germline V gene has CDR1 SEHNR and CDR2 FQNEAQ (reference sequence). The ends were cut back, 5 bases at V and 1 base at J, with 8 bases in the middle. The CDR3 has 13 amino acids. As DNA, the CDR3 is TGTGCCAGCAGCATCCAGGAGAACACTGAAGCTTTCTTT. Translating it yields CASSIQENTEAFF.